A selection of T cell receptor beta chains follows, all from one sample in a study of blood T cell repertoires in COVID-19. Sequenced by immunoSEQ multiplex PCR; TCRdb stores in-frame clones only, minus some. The sample carries 250,000 to 300,000 clones, around 85% recorded once. Material: peripheral blood. The receptor source for this set is a woman aged 30 to 39 with COVID-19, enrolled during active disease. CDR3s include the opening cysteine and the closing phenylalanine or tryptophan. Each record gives: clone size, V gene, CDR3 length, J gene, D gene, CDR3 DNA, CDR3 protein. A D gene is named only where the DNA matches it firmly. The listing skips clone size in some rows; elsewhere it reads once, few, many or a size class.

clone_size: NA; v_call: TRBV5-5; cdr3_length: 18; j_call: TRBJ2-5; d_call: NA; cdr3_nt: TGTGCCAGCAGCCCGGAGGGTGACCGACTGAGGTGGTGGGAGACCCAGTACTTC; cdr3_aa: CASSPEGDRLRWWETQYF
clone_size: NA; v_call: TRBV4-2; cdr3_length: 19; j_call: TRBJ2-6; d_call: TRBD1; cdr3_nt: TGTGCCAGCAGCCAGAACCGGGACAGGGCCTTCTCTGGGGCCAACGTCCTGACTTTC; cdr3_aa: CASSQNRDRAFSGANVLTF
clone_size: NA; v_call: TRBV19; cdr3_length: 15; j_call: TRBJ2-1; d_call: NA; cdr3_nt: TGTGCCAGTAGTATCACCGGACAGTCCTACAATGAGCAGTTCTTC; cdr3_aa: CASSITGQSYNEQFF
clone_size: NA; v_call: TRBV2; cdr3_length: 14; j_call: TRBJ2-1; d_call: TRBD2; cdr3_nt: TGTGCCAGCCCCGGGACTAGCGGCTACAATGAGCAGTTCTTC; cdr3_aa: CASPGTSGYNEQFF
clone_size: NA; v_call: TRBV4-1; cdr3_length: 15; j_call: TRBJ1-5; d_call: NA; cdr3_nt: TGCGCCAGCAGCCATTTCCCCGAAAGCGATCAGCCCCAGCATTTT; cdr3_aa: CASSHFPESDQPQHF
clone_size: NA; v_call: TRBV11-2; cdr3_length: 13; j_call: TRBJ2-3; d_call: TRBD1; cdr3_nt: TGTGCCAGCAGCCAGGACAGGTCAGATACGCAGTATTTT; cdr3_aa: CASSQDRSDTQYF
clone_size: NA; v_call: TRBV29-1; cdr3_length: 19; j_call: TRBJ2-1; d_call: NA; cdr3_nt: TGCAGCGTTGATTTTCCCCTTGGACTCACCCAGAGCTCCTACAATGAGCAGTTCTTC; cdr3_aa: CSVDFPLGLTQSSYNEQFF
clone_size: NA; v_call: TRBV19; cdr3_length: 16; j_call: TRBJ1-2; d_call: TRBD1; cdr3_nt: TGTGCCAGTAGTGTTTTAGCACAGGGGCCTCACTATGGCTACACCTTC; cdr3_aa: CASSVLAQGPHYGYTF
clone_size: NA; v_call: TRBV20-1; cdr3_length: 14; j_call: TRBJ2-1; d_call: TRBD1; cdr3_nt: TGCAGTGCTAGTAGAGACAGGGCCTACAATGAGCAGTTCTTC; cdr3_aa: CSASRDRAYNEQFF
clone_size: NA; v_call: TRBV10-1; cdr3_length: 13; j_call: TRBJ2-7; d_call: NA; cdr3_nt: TGCGCCAGCAGTGAATTAGACTCCGGCGAGCAGTACTTC; cdr3_aa: CASSELDSGEQYF
clone_size: NA; v_call: TRBV5-1; cdr3_length: 14; j_call: TRBJ2-3; d_call: NA; cdr3_nt: TGCGCCAGCAGGGGGGGGGCCGGCACAGATACGCAGTATTTT; cdr3_aa: CASRGGAGTDTQYF
clone_size: NA; v_call: TRBV3-1/TRBV3-2; cdr3_length: 15; j_call: TRBJ1-2; d_call: TRBD1; cdr3_nt: TGTGCCAGCAGCCTCGGACCGGGACAGGGGGTTGGCTACACCTTC; cdr3_aa: CASSLGPGQGVGYTF
clone_size: NA; v_call: TRBV5-1; cdr3_length: 14; j_call: TRBJ1-1; d_call: TRBD1; cdr3_nt: TGCGCCAGCAGCTCTGGACAGGGCGGCACTGAAGCTTTCTTT; cdr3_aa: CASSSGQGGTEAFF
clone_size: NA; v_call: TRBV28; cdr3_length: 13; j_call: TRBJ2-5; d_call: NA; cdr3_nt: TGTGCCAGCAGATCCGGCCCGAGGAAGACCCAGTACTTC; cdr3_aa: CASRSGPRKTQYF
clone_size: NA; v_call: TRBV2; cdr3_length: 14; j_call: TRBJ1-1; d_call: TRBD1; cdr3_nt: TGTGCCAGCGGACAGGGCGTTTGGAACACTGAAGCTTTCTTT; cdr3_aa: CASGQGVWNTEAFF
clone_size: NA; v_call: TRBV18; cdr3_length: 13; j_call: TRBJ2-1; d_call: NA; cdr3_nt: TGTGCCAGCTCACCCCCACCGGGGGATGAGCAGTTCTTC; cdr3_aa: CASSPPPGDEQFF
clone_size: NA; v_call: TRBV2; cdr3_length: 13; j_call: TRBJ1-1; d_call: NA; cdr3_nt: TGTGCCAGCAGTACAGGGAAATGGGGTGAAGCTTTCTTT; cdr3_aa: CASSTGKWGEAFF
clone_size: NA; v_call: TRBV27; cdr3_length: 14; j_call: TRBJ1-4; d_call: TRBD1; cdr3_nt: TGTGCCAGCACTCAGACAGGGTCGCTGGAAAAACTGTTTTTT; cdr3_aa: CASTQTGSLEKLFF
clone_size: once; v_call: TRBV5-1; cdr3_length: 14; j_call: TRBJ2-7; d_call: TRBD2; cdr3_nt: TGCGCCAGCAGCTTGTCAGCGGGGTCCTACGAGCAGTACTTC; cdr3_aa: CASSLSAGSYEQYF
clone_size: NA; v_call: TRBV21-1; cdr3_length: 19; j_call: TRBJ2-3; d_call: NA; cdr3_nt: TGTGCCAGCAGCAAAAGTGTAGGATTCGGACAGGGCCGCACAGATACGCAGTATTTT; cdr3_aa: CASSKSVGFGQGRTDTQYF
clone_size: NA; v_call: TRBV5-1; cdr3_length: 14; j_call: TRBJ2-7; d_call: TRBD2; cdr3_nt: TGCGCCAGCAGCTTGGCCGGGGGGACCTACGAGCAGTACTTC; cdr3_aa: CASSLAGGTYEQYF
clone_size: once; v_call: TRBV25-1; cdr3_length: 13; j_call: TRBJ1-2; d_call: NA; cdr3_nt: TGTGCCAGCAGTGCGGGCAGGGACTATGGCTACACCTTC; cdr3_aa: CASSAGRDYGYTF
clone_size: NA; v_call: TRBV2; cdr3_length: 13; j_call: TRBJ2-1; d_call: TRBD2; cdr3_nt: TGTGCCAGCGGGAGGGAACTAGCCCGCTCTTGTATCTTC; cdr3_aa: CASGRELARSCIF
clone_size: NA; v_call: TRBV19; cdr3_length: 17; j_call: TRBJ1-4; d_call: NA; cdr3_nt: TGTGCCAGTAGTATAGATTCCCAGGGGCCGACTAATGAAAAACTGTTTTTT; cdr3_aa: CASSIDSQGPTNEKLFF
clone_size: NA; v_call: TRBV12-5; cdr3_length: 13; j_call: TRBJ2-7; d_call: NA; cdr3_nt: TGTGCTAGTGGTTTGACAGGTATCCACGAGCAGTACTTC; cdr3_aa: CASGLTGIHEQYF
clone_size: NA; v_call: TRBV5-1; cdr3_length: 14; j_call: TRBJ1-1; d_call: TRBD1; cdr3_nt: TGCGCCAGCAGCGTACAGGGGGAGGACACTGAAGCTTTCTTT; cdr3_aa: CASSVQGEDTEAFF
clone_size: NA; v_call: TRBV7-9; cdr3_length: 14; j_call: TRBJ1-5; d_call: NA; cdr3_nt: TGTGCCAGCAGGCCAGGTGAACCTAATCAGCCCCAGCATTTT; cdr3_aa: CASRPGEPNQPQHF
clone_size: NA; v_call: TRBV5-5; cdr3_length: 17; j_call: TRBJ1-6; d_call: NA; cdr3_nt: TGTGCCAGCAGCTTGGTTGGGACACCGGGATATAATTCACCCCTCCACTTT; cdr3_aa: CASSLVGTPGYNSPLHF
clone_size: once; v_call: TRBV11-3; cdr3_length: 15; j_call: TRBJ2-1; d_call: TRBD2; cdr3_nt: TGTGCCAGCAGCTTGGGCGGGACTATGTGGAATGAGCAGTTCTTC; cdr3_aa: CASSLGGTMWNEQFF
clone_size: NA; v_call: TRBV19; cdr3_length: 15; j_call: TRBJ2-3; d_call: TRBD2; cdr3_nt: TGTGCCAGTAGTATGGCTAGCGGTTACACAGATACGCAGTATTTT; cdr3_aa: CASSMASGYTDTQYF
clone_size: once; v_call: TRBV2; cdr3_length: 15; j_call: TRBJ2-2; d_call: TRBD2; cdr3_nt: TGTGCCACTACAAGACTAGCGGCGAACACCGGGGAGCTGTTTTTT; cdr3_aa: CATTRLAANTGELFF
clone_size: NA; v_call: TRBV4-1; cdr3_length: 16; j_call: TRBJ1-2; d_call: TRBD1; cdr3_nt: TGCGCCAGCAGCCAAGATCCGACAGGGTATGGCTATGGCTACACCTTC; cdr3_aa: CASSQDPTGYGYGYTF
clone_size: NA; v_call: TRBV19; cdr3_length: 12; j_call: TRBJ1-1; d_call: TRBD1; cdr3_nt: TGTGCCACAACAGGGGGAGGGACTGAAGCTTTCTTT; cdr3_aa: CATTGGGTEAFF
clone_size: NA; v_call: TRBV6-5; cdr3_length: 14; j_call: TRBJ1-3; d_call: NA; cdr3_nt: TGTGCCAGCAGCTTACAGGTTGCCACTGGGGCCATATATTTT; cdr3_aa: CASSLQVATGAIYF
clone_size: NA; v_call: TRBV6-1; cdr3_length: 18; j_call: TRBJ1-1; d_call: NA; cdr3_nt: TGTGCCAGCAGTGAAAGGTACGGGTTGCTAGATGTCATCACTGAAGCTTTCTTT; cdr3_aa: CASSERYGLLDVITEAFF
clone_size: few; v_call: TRBV5-4; cdr3_length: 13; j_call: TRBJ2-7; d_call: NA; cdr3_nt: TGTGCCAGCAGCGTGCAATCAGGGCGCGAGCAGTACTTC; cdr3_aa: CASSVQSGREQYF
clone_size: NA; v_call: TRBV7-8; cdr3_length: 17; j_call: TRBJ2-5; d_call: NA; cdr3_nt: TGTGCCAGCAGTTCACAGGGAATAGCACACCCGTCGCAGACCCAGTACTTC; cdr3_aa: CASSSQGIAHPSQTQYF
clone_size: NA; v_call: TRBV7-9; cdr3_length: 16; j_call: TRBJ2-3; d_call: NA; cdr3_nt: TGTGCCAGCAGCTTCCGTTTAGGGACTGGCACAGATACGCAGTATTTT; cdr3_aa: CASSFRLGTGTDTQYF
clone_size: NA; v_call: TRBV11-2; cdr3_length: 16; j_call: TRBJ1-5; d_call: TRBD1; cdr3_nt: TGTGCCAGCAGCCCTGGACAGGGTGGTGCGAATCAGCCCCAGCATTTT; cdr3_aa: CASSPGQGGANQPQHF
clone_size: NA; v_call: TRBV21-1; cdr3_length: 17; j_call: TRBJ1-6; d_call: NA; cdr3_nt: TGTGCCAGCAGCAGACCGACAGGGCGCAGAGAAAATTCACCCCTCCACTTT; cdr3_aa: CASSRPTGRRENSPLHF
clone_size: few; v_call: TRBV7-9; cdr3_length: 15; j_call: TRBJ1-6; d_call: TRBD1; cdr3_nt: TGTGCCAGCAGCCAACCGGGACAGGGGGTTTCACCCCTCCACTTT; cdr3_aa: CASSQPGQGVSPLHF
clone_size: NA; v_call: TRBV27; cdr3_length: 16; j_call: TRBJ2-3; d_call: TRBD2; cdr3_nt: TGTGCCAGCAGACAAAGGACTAGCGGGCGCACAGATACGCAGTATTTT; cdr3_aa: CASRQRTSGRTDTQYF
clone_size: NA; v_call: TRBV7-9; cdr3_length: 18; j_call: TRBJ2-7; d_call: NA; cdr3_nt: TGTGCCAGCAGCTTAAGGAACATGTTGTCACGGACAACGAGCGAGCAGTACTTC; cdr3_aa: CASSLRNMLSRTTSEQYF
clone_size: NA; v_call: TRBV27; cdr3_length: 15; j_call: TRBJ2-2; d_call: TRBD1; cdr3_nt: TGTGCCAGCAGTTTCGGGACAGGGGCGACCGGGGAGCTGTTTTTT; cdr3_aa: CASSFGTGATGELFF
clone_size: NA; v_call: TRBV20-1; cdr3_length: 11; j_call: TRBJ1-1; d_call: TRBD1; cdr3_nt: TGCAGTGGCTCGACAGGGGCTGAAGCTTTCTTT; cdr3_aa: CSGSTGAEAFF
clone_size: NA; v_call: TRBV5-4; cdr3_length: 12; j_call: TRBJ2-2; d_call: NA; cdr3_nt: TGTGCCAGCGGACTGAACACCGGGGAGCTGTTTTTT; cdr3_aa: CASGLNTGELFF
clone_size: NA; v_call: TRBV7-9; cdr3_length: 13; j_call: TRBJ1-3; d_call: NA; cdr3_nt: TGTGCCAGGGCCCCAGTTTTCAGAAACACCATATATTTT; cdr3_aa: CARAPVFRNTIYF
clone_size: few; v_call: TRBV5-1; cdr3_length: 15; j_call: TRBJ2-5; d_call: TRBD2; cdr3_nt: TGCGCCAGCAGCCCACGGACTAGCGGGAGGGAGACCCAGTACTTC; cdr3_aa: CASSPRTSGRETQYF
clone_size: NA; v_call: TRBV6-5; cdr3_length: 14; j_call: TRBJ2-1; d_call: NA; cdr3_nt: TGTGCCAGCGGATACAGGGCCCACTACAATGAGCAGTTCTTC; cdr3_aa: CASGYRAHYNEQFF